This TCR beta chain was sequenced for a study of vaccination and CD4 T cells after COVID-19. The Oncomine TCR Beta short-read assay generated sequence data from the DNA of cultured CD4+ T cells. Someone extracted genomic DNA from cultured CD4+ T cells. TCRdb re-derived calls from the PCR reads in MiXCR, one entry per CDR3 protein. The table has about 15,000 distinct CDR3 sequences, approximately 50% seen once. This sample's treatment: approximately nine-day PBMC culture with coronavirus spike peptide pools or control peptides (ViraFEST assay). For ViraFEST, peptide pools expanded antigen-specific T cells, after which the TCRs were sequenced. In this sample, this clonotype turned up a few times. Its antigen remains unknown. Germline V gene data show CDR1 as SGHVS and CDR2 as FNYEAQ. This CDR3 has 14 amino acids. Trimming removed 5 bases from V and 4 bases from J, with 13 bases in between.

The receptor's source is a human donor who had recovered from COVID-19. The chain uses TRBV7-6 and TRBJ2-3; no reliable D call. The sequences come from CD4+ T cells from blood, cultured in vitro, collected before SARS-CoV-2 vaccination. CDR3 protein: CASSPHRTADTQYF. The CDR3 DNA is TGTGCCAGCAGCCCACACCGGACGGCAGATACGCAGTATTTT.